The T cell receptor beta chain under discussion was sequenced for a study of T cells after yellow fever vaccination. General observations from the study: Subsequent booster samples again held most clones from primary vaccination (96% CD4, 85% to 90% CD8).

Regarding this clonotype: What it binds is not known.

The CDR3 is 14 residues long. The V gene's germline CDR1 is MNHNS and CDR2 SASEGT. The V end lost 7 bases, the J end lost 5 bases, and 15 bases lay between the germline ends. TCR cDNA was made by 5'RACE template switching, adding a universal primer site and UMIs. TCRdb redid the calling of the 5' RACE reads with MiXCR, one entry per CDR3 protein. The data contain about 510,000 distinct CDR3 sequences, about a fifth of them singletons. This receptor was identified in a man younger than 30 who received the YFV17D yellow fever vaccine. The chain uses TRBV6-1 and TRBJ1-3; a weak D match, TRBD1 (5 bases). Here the sequenced sample was PBMCs, taken about 21 days after the first yellow fever vaccination. The CDR3 region has the DNA TGTGCCAGCATCCCTACCGGGGCCCGAAACACCATATATTTT. Translated, it gives CASIPTGARNTIYF.